The following is a T cell receptor beta chain sequence with its context. Authors' analysis steps: Reference gene primer amplification yielded estimated nucleated cell counts. TCRdb keeps only in-frame clones here, not all; method: immunoSEQ multiplex PCR. V, J and clone size are taken as reported in that table, and D and trimming were inferred from the DNA itself. The table has fewer than 450,000 clones, 85% to 90% seen once. Seattle-derived patients entered the study during active infection and were followed longitudinally. This sample is part of a study of blood T cell repertoires in COVID-19. Study context: There were acute and convalescent COVID-19 samples, and they came from the United States, Italy and Spain.

The clonotype comes from a woman between 45 and 65 years old with COVID-19, enrolled during active disease. The sample was peripheral blood.

CDR3 nucleotide sequence: TGTGCCAGCAGCCATGGACTAGCGGGAGGGCCGTGGGATACGCAGTATTTT. Amino acid sequence: CASSHGLAGGPWDTQYF. The V call is TRBV14, the J call TRBJ2-3, with 15 positions matching TRBD2. The CDR3 sequence is 17 residues long. Germline lookup yields CDR1 SGHDN and CDR2 FVKESK. V lost 3 bases and J lost 6; bases outside the gene matches: 7. Together with reference TRBV14 and TRBJ2-3, the CDR3 gives the full variable domain: EAGVTQFPSHSVIEKGQTVTLRCDPISGHDNLYWYRRVMGKEIKFLLHFVKESKQDESGMPNNRFLAERTGGTYSTLKVQPAELEDSGVYFCASSHGLAGGPWDTQYFGPGTRLTVL.